This T cell receptor beta chain was identified in a study of blood T cell repertoires in COVID-19. About the research overall: COVID-19 samples from acute and convalescent phases originated in the United States, Italy and Spain. T cells, B-cell-depleted T cells, or PBMCs provided the cDNA or gDNA that served as material.

Trimming removed 0 bases from V and 9 bases from J, with 12 bases in between. CDR1 and CDR2 (germline): SGHNT, YENEEA. The CDR3 totals 14 residues. Per the original methods: Amplification of reference gene primers provided the estimated nucleated cell counts. Method: immunoSEQ multiplex PCR; TCRdb's copy keeps in-frame clones and lacks some. V and J calls plus clone size are reproduced from that table; the DNA served to infer D and trimming. Of roughly 100,000 clones listed, almost 85% were seen once; the top ten hold over 9.5%. The chain is built from TRBV11-3 and TRBJ2-1; a possible D gene is TRBD1 (5 bases). This sequence was found in a man aged 65 to 85 with acute or convalescent COVID-19. Material: peripheral blood. The CDR3 nucleotides read TGTGCCAGCAGCTTAGATGGGGCTGCCGGTGAGCAGTTCTTC. It codes for CASSLDGAAGEQFF.